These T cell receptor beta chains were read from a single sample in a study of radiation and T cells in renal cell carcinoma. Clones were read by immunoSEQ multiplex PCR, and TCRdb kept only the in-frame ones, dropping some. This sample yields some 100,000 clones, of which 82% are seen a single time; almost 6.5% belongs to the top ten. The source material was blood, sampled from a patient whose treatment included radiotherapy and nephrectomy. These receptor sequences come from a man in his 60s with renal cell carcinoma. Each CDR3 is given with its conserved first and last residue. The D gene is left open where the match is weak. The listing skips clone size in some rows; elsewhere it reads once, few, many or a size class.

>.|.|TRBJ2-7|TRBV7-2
TGTGCCAGCAGCTTAGCCCCGGCTGTTAGCTCCTACGAGCAGTACTTC
CASSLAPAVSSYEQYF
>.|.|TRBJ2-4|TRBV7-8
TGTGCCAGCAGCTTAACACTCTCTTCGGACATTCAGTACTTC
CASSLTLSSDIQYF
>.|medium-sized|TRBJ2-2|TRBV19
TGTGCCAGTGGCCAGGATTCGAACACCGGGGAGCTGTTTTTT
CASGQDSNTGELFF
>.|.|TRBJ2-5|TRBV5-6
TGTGCCAGCAGCAACATGGGGCGTCAGGTGAACCAGTACTTC
CASSNMGRQVNQYF
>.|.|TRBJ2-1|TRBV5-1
TGCGCCAGCAGCCCCGAGGGGACGTCCTACAATGAGCAGTTCTTC
CASSPEGTSYNEQFF
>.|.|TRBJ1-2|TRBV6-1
TGTGCCAGCAGTCCGGAGCGAGGGGGCTATGGCTACACCTTC
CASSPERGGYGYTF
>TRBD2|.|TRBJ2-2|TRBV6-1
TGTGCCAGCAGGGTAGCGGGAATGAACACCGGGGAGCTGTTTTTT
CASRVAGMNTGELFF
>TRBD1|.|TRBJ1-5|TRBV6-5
TGTGCCAGCAGTTCTAGACAGGGGTTACAGCCCCAGCATTTT
CASSSRQGLQPQHF
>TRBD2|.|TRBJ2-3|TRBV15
TGTGCCACCAGCAGAGCCGCAAGCGGGAGTGCGCAGTATTTT
CATSRAASGSAQYF
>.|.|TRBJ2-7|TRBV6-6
TGTGCCAGCATTGGGAATGACATTTTGCAGTACTTC
CASIGNDILQYF
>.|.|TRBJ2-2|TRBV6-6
TGTGCCAGCAGTTATACACCTGACACCGGGGAGCTGTTTTTT
CASSYTPDTGELFF
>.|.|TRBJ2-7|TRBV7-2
TGTGCCAGCAGCTTAGGTGGTTCGGCCTACGAGCAGTACTTC
CASSLGGSAYEQYF
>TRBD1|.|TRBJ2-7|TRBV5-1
TGCGCCAGCAGCTCTCAGGGACAGAGATCCTACGAGCAGTACTTC
CASSSQGQRSYEQYF
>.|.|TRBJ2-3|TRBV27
TGTGCCAGCAGTCTGGGACGGTCGACGCAGTATTTT
CASSLGRSTQYF
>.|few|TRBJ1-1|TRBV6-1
TGTGCCAGCAGTGTTGTCACTGAAGCTTTCTTT
CASSVVTEAFF
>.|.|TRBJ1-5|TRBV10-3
TGTGCCATCAGTGGGGGGGGAGAAGGCAATCAGCCCCAGCATTTT
CAISGGGEGNQPQHF
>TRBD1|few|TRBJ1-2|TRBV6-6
TGTGCCAGCAGTTTTCGGACAGGGGAGGGTGGCTACACCTTC
CASSFRTGEGGYTF
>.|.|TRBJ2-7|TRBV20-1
TGCAGTGCTAACGCGGCGGACCGAGGGTACTTC
CSANAADRGYF
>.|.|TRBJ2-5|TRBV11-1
TGTGCCAGCAGCAAAGAGGGGGGGCGGGAGACCCAGTACTTC
CASSKEGGRETQYF
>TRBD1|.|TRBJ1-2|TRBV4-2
TGTGCCAGCAGCCAAGTAGGGCCAGGGGGCGAAGGTGGCTACACCTTC
CASSQVGPGGEGGYTF
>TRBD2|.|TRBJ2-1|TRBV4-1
TGCGCCAGCAGCCAGTGGTCCTCGAAACTAGCGGGAACTCCCTTTTACAATGAGCAGTTCTTC
CASSQWSSKLAGTPFYNEQFF
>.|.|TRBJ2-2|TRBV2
TGTGCCTCCCGGGTAGGGATCGGGGAGCTGTTTTTT
CASRVGIGELFF
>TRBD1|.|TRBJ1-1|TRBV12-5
TGTGCTAGTGGTGCTAACAGGGGAATCCACACTGAAGCTTTCTTT
CASGANRGIHTEAFF
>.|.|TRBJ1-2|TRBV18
TGTGCCAGCTCACCGTGGACAGAGAACTATGGCTACACCTTC
CASSPWTENYGYTF
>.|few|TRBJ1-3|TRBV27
TGTGCCAGCAGTTCCCGGGGATTCTCTGGAAACACCATATATTTT
CASSSRGFSGNTIYF
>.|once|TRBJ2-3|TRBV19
TGTGCCAGTAGTATAGACTGGGCAGATACGCAGTATTTT
CASSIDWADTQYF
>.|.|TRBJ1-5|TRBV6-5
TGTGCCAGCAGTTACTCTGGGGCCCAGCCCCAGCATTTT
CASSYSGAQPQHF
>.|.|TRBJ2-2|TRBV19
TGTGCCAGTAGTTTGCTAGCAGACACCGGGGAGCTGTTTTTT
CASSLLADTGELFF
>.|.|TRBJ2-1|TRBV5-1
TGCGCCAGCAGCCCGGTAAGCGGACCATCATCAGGGAGCGAGCAGTTCTTC
CASSPVSGPSSGSEQFF
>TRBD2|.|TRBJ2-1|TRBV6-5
TGTGCCAGCAGTTACGTGGGGAGGGATGAGCAGTTCTTC
CASSYVGRDEQFF
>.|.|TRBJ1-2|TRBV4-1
TGCGCCAGCAGCCAAGACCCCGGGGGGAACTATGGCTACACCTTC
CASSQDPGGNYGYTF
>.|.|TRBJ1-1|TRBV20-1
TGCAGTACCCTCGGCACTGAAGCTTTCTTT
CSTLGTEAFF
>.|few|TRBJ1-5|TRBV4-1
TGCGCCAGCAGCCAAGGACATATTCGAGAGCCCCAGCATTTT
CASSQGHIREPQHF
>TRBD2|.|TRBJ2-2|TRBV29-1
TGCAGCGTTGCTTCTAGCGGGACGGTCGGGGAGCTGTTTTTT
CSVASSGTVGELFF
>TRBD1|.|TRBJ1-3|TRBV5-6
TGTGCCAGCAGCCCCCTCCAGGGGGCTGGAAACACCATATATTTT
CASSPLQGAGNTIYF
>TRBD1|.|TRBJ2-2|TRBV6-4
TGTGCCAGCCAGGGGGAATCCACCGGGGAGCTGTTTTTT
CASQGESTGELFF
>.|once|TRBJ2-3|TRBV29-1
TGCAGCGTTGCTCCCAGCGGCGGAAATACGCAGTATTTT
CSVAPSGGNTQYF
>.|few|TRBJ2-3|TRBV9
TGTGCCAGCAGCGTAGTCCCGGGGGCCCTCGATACGCAGTATTTT
CASSVVPGALDTQYF
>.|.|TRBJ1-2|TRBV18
TGTGCCAGCTCACCATCGGGCAGGGAGGCCTATGGCTACACCTTC
CASSPSGREAYGYTF
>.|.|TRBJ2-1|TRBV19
TGTGCCAGTAGTATAAAGGGGCGGAGGTCCTACAATGAGCAGTTCTTC
CASSIKGRRSYNEQFF
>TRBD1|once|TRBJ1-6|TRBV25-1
TGTGCCAGCAGTGCCGGACAGGGCGTTAGCTCCTATAATTCACCCCTCCACTTT
CASSAGQGVSSYNSPLHF
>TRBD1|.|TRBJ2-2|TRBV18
TGTGCCAGCTCACTCCAGGGGGAGATGAACACCGGGGAGCTGTTTTTT
CASSLQGEMNTGELFF
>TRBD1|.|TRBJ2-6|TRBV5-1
TGCGCCAGCAGCCCAGGGACAGGGGGCTCCCTCACTGGGGCCAACGTCCTGACTTTC
CASSPGTGGSLTGANVLTF
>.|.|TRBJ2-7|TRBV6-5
TGTGCCAGCAGTTACCTCGGGGTGCAGTACTTC
CASSYLGVQYF
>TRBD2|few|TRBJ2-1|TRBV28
TGTGCCAGCAGTGTGCTAGCGGGGGTCAATGAGCAGTTCTTC
CASSVLAGVNEQFF
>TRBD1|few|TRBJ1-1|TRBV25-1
TGTGCCAGCAGTGGAACAGGGGTGACTGAAGCTTTCTTT
CASSGTGVTEAFF
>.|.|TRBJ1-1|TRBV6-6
TGTGCCAGCAGTTATTGGCCTGACGAAGCTTTCTTT
CASSYWPDEAFF
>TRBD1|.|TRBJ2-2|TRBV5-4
TGTGCCAGCAGCTTAGGCAGGGGGCGGACCGGGGAGCTGTTTTTT
CASSLGRGRTGELFF
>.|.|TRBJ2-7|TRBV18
TGTGCCAGCTCACTCGACAGTAGATCGGGTGAGCAGTACTTC
CASSLDSRSGEQYF
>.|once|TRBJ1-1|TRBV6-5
TGTGCCAGCAGTTATGGTGGGGGAGGCGCTGAAGCTTTCTTT
CASSYGGGGAEAFF
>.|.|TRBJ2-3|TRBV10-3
TGTGCCATCAGTGAAAGGTCCTTGGCCACAGATACGCAGTATTTT
CAISERSLATDTQYF
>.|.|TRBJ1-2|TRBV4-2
TGTGCCAGCAGCCAAGGAGAGGGGTATGGCTACACCTTC
CASSQGEGYGYTF